The clone carrying this T cell receptor (beta chain) was recorded once. Antigen specificity is unknown. Sequencing used immunoSEQ multiplex PCR; TCRdb keeps in-frame clones, though not all of them. Of about 80,000 clones in the sample, just under 85% were seen once. The data derive from a study of OX40 agonist ivuxolimab in advanced cancers. Study-wide context: Partial responses occurred in three patients (one hepatocellular carcinoma, two cutaneous melanoma). Study findings and constraints: More expanded clones were found, on average, in CD8+ than in CD4+ T cells.

Systemic immunosuppression or autoimmune disease history was grounds to exclude patients. The CDR3 is 14 amino acids. Germline lookup yields CDR1 GTSNPN and CDR2 SVGIG (reference sequence). The germline V and J ends were trimmed by 2 bases and 1 base, with 11 bases remaining between them. This specimen consisted of CD4+ or CD8+ T cells sorted from blood, obtained in a trial of the OX40 agonist ivuxolimab. The receptor comes from an adult with an advanced solid tumor such as melanoma, head and neck, liver or kidney cancer. The J gene is TRBJ1-1, the V gene TRBV30; D remains unclear. The CDR3 coding sequence is TGTGCCTGGAGTCCCAATTGGGGGAACACTGAAGCTTTCTTT. Amino acid sequence: CAWSPNWGNTEAFF.